These 29 T cell receptor beta chains came from one sample sequenced in a study of OX40 agonist ivuxolimab in advanced cancers. Assay: immunoSEQ multiplex PCR; the TCRdb copy retains only in-frame clones and omits some. The sample includes 55,000 to 75,000 clones, about nine tenths of them seen just once. The specimen was CD4+ or CD8+ T cells sorted from blood, collected in a trial of the OX40 agonist ivuxolimab. Receptors were obtained from an adult with an advanced solid tumor such as melanoma, head and neck, liver or kidney cancer.

The chain has TRBV7-2 and TRBJ1-1; D may be TRBD1 (6 bases). Germline loops: CDR1 SGHTA, CDR2 FQGNSA. V lost 5 bases to trimming and J lost 3 bases, with 16 bases between them. This CDR3 contains 15 residues. The CDR3 DNA reads TGTGCCAGCAGCATCTCACCGGGACAACACACTGAAGCTTTCTTT. This encodes CASSISPGQHTEAFF.

The chain employs TRBV6-1 and TRBJ2-7; the match to TRBD1 covers 7 bases. With 5 bases clipped from V and 4 bases from J, the junction kept 5 bases outside the gene matches. Looked up from germline, CDR1 is MNHNS and CDR2 is SASEGT. There are 13 residues in the CDR3. CDR3 bases: TGTGCCAGCAGTTTCGACAGGGTTTACGAGCAGTACTTC. This gives the protein CASSFDRVYEQYF.

The genes are TRBV7-9 and TRBJ2-7; D is perhaps TRBD1 (6 bases). Germline assignment: CDR1 SEHNR and CDR2 FQNEAQ (reference sequence). The CDR3 runs 15 residues. V dropped 7 bases and J dropped 2 bases, with 18 bases sitting between them. For the CDR3, the DNA is TGTGCCAGCATCCTCTCGGCAGGGGCGGCCTACGAGCAGTACTTC. The encoded protein is CASILSAGAAYEQYF.

The J gene is TRBJ2-7, the V gene TRBV4-2; a possible D gene is TRBD1 (5 bases). V lost 0 bases, J lost 2 bases, and 14 bases lay in between. CDR1 and CDR2 from the germline V gene are LGHNA and YNFKEQ. The CDR3 length is 16 residues. The CDR3 coding sequence is TGTGCCAGCAGCCAAGAAATAATAGGGGTCACCTACGAGCAGTACTTC. It encodes CASSQEIIGVTYEQYF.

The chain links TRBV7-8 to TRBJ1-4; maybe TRBD1 (5 bases). CDR1 is SGHVS and CDR2 is FQNEAQ in the germline V gene. V lost 1 base to trimming and J lost 9 bases, with 12 bases between them. The CDR3 spans 14 residues. The CDR3 sequence is CASSLEGWEKKLFF. The CDR3 nucleotides read TGTGCCAGCAGCTTAGAGGGGTGGGAGAAAAAACTGTTTTTT.

V usage is TRBV29-1 and J usage is TRBJ1-2; unclear D gene. CDR1 and CDR2 (germline): SQVTM, ANQGSEA. V shed 1 base and J shed 5 bases, with 20 bases lying between them. The CDR3 is 16 residues long. CDR3 DNA: TGCAGCGTTGAAGGTCTTGTCCGGGCATTAGGATATGGCTACACCTTC. Amino acid sequence: CSVEGLVRALGYGYTF. The whole variable domain, remainder taken from reference TRBV29-1 and TRBJ1-2, is SAVISQKPSRDICQRGTSLTIQCQVDSQVTMMFWYRQQPGQSLTLIATANQGSEATYESGFVIDKFPISRPNLTFSTLTVSNMSPEDSSIYLCSVEGLVRALGYGYTFGSGTRLTVV.

This clone was observed a handful of times. The chain has TRBV2 and TRBJ2-2; D remains unclear. Germline CDR1 is SNHLY and CDR2 is FYNNEI. The CDR3 consists of 13 residues. The CDR3 bases are TGTGCAGGCGCAGCCCCCATCACCGGGGAGCTGTTTTTT. This gives the protein CAGAAPITGELFF. Full variable domain (remainder filled in from reference TRBV2 and TRBJ2-2): EPEVTQTPSHQVTQMGQEVILRCVPISNHLYFYWYRQILGQKVEFLVSFYNNEISEKSEIFDDQFSVERPDGSNFTLKIRSTKLEDSAMYFCAGAAPITGELFFGEGSRLTVL.

The gene calls are TRBV19 and TRBJ2-5, with unresolved D. This CDR3 is built from 13 residues. Between the trimmed V and J ends, which lost 5 bases and 1 base, there was a span of 8 bases. Germline CDR1 and CDR2: LNHDA and SQIVND (reference sequence). The CDR3 here is CASSDQAQETQYF. CDR3 nucleotide sequence: TGTGCCAGTAGTGACCAGGCCCAAGAGACCCAGTACTTC.

The chain carries TRBV5-1 and TRBJ2-3; the D gene could be TRBD1 or TRBD2 (5 bases each). From germline, CDR1 is SGHRS and CDR2 YFSETQ. Trimming left V 0 bases short and J 6 bases short, with 14 bases between. This CDR3 is built from 15 residues. The DNA for the CDR3 is TGCGCCAGCAGCTTGGTGATGTCAGGGACCGATACGCAGTATTTT. This encodes CASSLVMSGTDTQYF.

The genes are TRBV27 and TRBJ1-5; tentatively, D is TRBD1 (5 bases). Germline CDR1 MNHEY, CDR2 SMNVEV (reference sequence). V dropped 5 bases and J dropped 11 bases, with 16 bases sitting between them. The CDR3 is 13 amino acids. DNA for the CDR3: TGTGCCAGCAGTCCTTATCAGGGCCGGGCCCAGCATTTT. This translates into CASSPYQGRAQHF.

J is TRBJ1-5 and V is TRBV19; D ambiguous. V was pared by 3 bases and J by 0 bases, with 9 bases between. The CDR3 totals 15 residues. The germline gives CDR1 LNHDA, CDR2 SQIVND (reference sequence). This chain's CDR3 is CASSIFPSSNQPQHF. Here the CDR3 DNA reads TGTGCCAGTAGTATTTTCCCGTCTAGCAATCAGCCCCAGCATTTT.

The chain links TRBV19 to TRBJ1-5; D call uncertain. This CDR3 is 13 amino acids long. Germline CDR1 is LNHDA and CDR2 is SQIVND (reference sequence). V gave up 3 bases and J gave up 5 bases, with 8 bases separating them. CDR3 coding DNA: TGTGCCAGTAGTATGCAGGTTGATCAGCCCCAGCATTTT. It translates to CASSMQVDQPQHF.

This rearrangement joins TRBV7-3 to TRBJ2-7; TRBD2 matches at 9 bases. V was clipped by 5 bases and J by 4 bases; unmatched bases: 9. Germline V lookup: CDR1 SGHTA, CDR2 FQGTGA. There are 15 residues in the CDR3. This CDR3 reads CASSPQGTSWYEQYF. The CDR3 nucleotides read TGTGCCAGCAGCCCCCAGGGGACTAGCTGGTACGAGCAGTACTTC.

This clone was picked up a small number of times. The chain joins TRBV2 to TRBJ2-2; D call uncertain. The CDR3 is 12 amino acids. V gave up 6 bases and J gave up 5 bases, with 7 bases separating them. Germline-derived CDR1 and CDR2 are SNHLY and FYNNEI. The CDR3 nucleotides are TGTGCCAGCAGCACGGCTACCGGGGAGCTGTTTTTT. Encoded protein: CASSTATGELFF.

The sample holds one count of this clone. The chain joins TRBV15 to TRBJ1-3, with D perhaps matching TRBD1 (5 bases). Trimming left V 0 bases short and J 3 bases short, with 21 bases between. CDR3 size: 19 residues. CDR1 and CDR2 (germline): LNHNV, YYDKDF (reference sequence). CDR3 sequence reads: CATSRESPMRGVGGNTIYF. In DNA, the CDR3 is TGTGCCACCAGCAGAGAAAGCCCAATGAGGGGCGTAGGTGGAAACACCATATATTTT. The full variable domain, rest sourced from reference TRBV15 and TRBJ1-3, is DAMVIQNPRYQVTQFGKPVTLSCSQTLNHNVMYWYQQKSSQAPKLLFHYYDKDFNNEADTPDNFQSRRPNTSFCFLDIRSPGLGDTAMYLCATSRESPMRGVGGNTIYFGEGSWLTVV.

V usage is TRBV7-2 and J usage is TRBJ2-5, with 7 bases fitting TRBD1. CDR3 size: 14 residues. The V gene end was trimmed by 5 bases and the J gene end by 5 bases; junction bases not matched to a gene: 8. Germline CDR1 SGHTA, CDR2 FQGNSA. The CDR3 DNA sequence: TGTGCCAGCAGCCGAGACAGGGCCGTTGAGACCCAGTACTTC. This gives the protein CASSRDRAVETQYF.

The CDR3 sequence is CASSLRGDSTEAFF. CDR3 DNA: TGTGCCAGCAGCTTGAGGGGAGACTCCACTGAAGCTTTCTTT. This chain links TRBV7-9 with TRBJ1-1; D possibly corresponds to TRBD1 (5 bases). V was pared by 3 bases and J by 4 bases, with 12 bases between. CDR3 size: 14 residues. Germline V CDR1 and CDR2: SEHNR, FQNEAQ (reference sequence).

The chain combines TRBV27 with TRBJ1-2, with D hard to call. The CDR3 has 13 amino acids. Between the trimmed V and J ends, which lost 5 bases and 4 bases, there was a span of 11 bases. Germline lookup yields CDR1 MNHEY and CDR2 SMNVEV (reference sequence). The CDR3 protein is CASSGRHLYGYTF. DNA for the CDR3: TGTGCCAGCAGTGGACGGCACCTCTATGGCTACACCTTC.

V usage is TRBV29-1 and J usage is TRBJ2-3; 10 bases fit TRBD2. The CDR3 covers 14 residues. Losses at the gene ends were 7 bases for V and 2 bases for J; bases not matched to a gene: 6. The germline gives CDR1 SQVTM, CDR2 ANQGSEA. DNA of the CDR3: TGCAGCGCCAGGACTAGCGGTTTCACAGATACGCAGTATTTT. Translation gives CSARTSGFTDTQYF.

The genes are TRBV9 and TRBJ2-1; 10 bases align to TRBD2. Germline CDR1 is SGDLS and CDR2 is YYNGEE. J lost 2 bases, V lost 4 bases, and 12 bases had no gene match. The CDR3 length is 18 residues. CDR3 bases: TGTGCCAGCAGCCCCCGACCCGGGACTAGCGAAACCTACAATGAGCAGTTCTTC. As protein: CASSPRPGTSETYNEQFF.

The chain couples TRBV11-2 to TRBJ2-5; TRBD2 aligns across 8 bases. Germline CDR1 reads SGHAT; CDR2 reads FQNNGV. The CDR3 length is 16 residues. The V and J ends lost 5 bases and 2 bases, in that order; junction bases with no gene match: 10. The CDR3 reads CASSRFRGRNQETQYF. The DNA for the CDR3 is TGTGCCAGCAGCCGCTTCCGCGGGAGGAATCAAGAGACCCAGTACTTC. Variable domain in full (rest from reference TRBV11-2 and TRBJ2-5): EAGVAQSPRYKIIEKRQSVAFWCNPISGHATLYWYQQILGQGPKLLIQFQNNGVVDDSQLPKDRFSAERLKGVDSTLKIQPAKLEDSAVYLCASSRFRGRNQETQYFGPGTRLLVL.

This clone was counted a few times. The rearrangement links TRBV4-3 to TRBJ2-2; the D gene is possibly TRBD2 (5 bases). Germline V gene lookup returns CDR1 LGHNA and CDR2 YSLEER. The CDR3 totals 16 residues. V lost 0 bases and J lost 5, with 13 bases in between. This CDR3 is CASSQDLGVVTGELFF. In nucleotides, the CDR3 is TGCGCCAGCAGCCAAGATCTGGGAGTAGTAACCGGGGAGCTGTTTTTT.

The genes are TRBV5-1 and TRBJ2-3; D gene unclear. The CDR3 loop spans 14 amino acids. V lost 4 bases and J lost 0, with 9 bases in between. The germline gives CDR1 SGHRS, CDR2 YFSETQ. CDR3 region: CASSKGTSTDTQYF. Here the CDR3 DNA reads TGCGCCAGCAGCAAGGGTACTAGCACAGATACGCAGTATTTT.

The chain couples TRBV10-2 to TRBJ2-7; the D is unclear. Trimming took 3 bases from V and 7 from J, leaving 10 bases between them. This CDR3 region has 12 residues. Germline values: CDR1 WSHSY, CDR2 SAAADI. The CDR3, as DNA: TGCGCCAGCAGTGATGGGTTCCGAGAGCAGTACTTC. Translation gives CASSDGFREQYF.

The chain couples TRBV6-6 to TRBJ2-5; 7 bases are a match to TRBD1. This CDR3 is built from 16 residues. V lost 2 bases to trimming and J lost 4 bases; unmatched junction nucleotides: 10. Looked up from germline, CDR1 is MNHNY and CDR2 is SVGAGI (reference sequence). CDR3: CASSYMNRGLSETQYF. CDR3 nucleotide sequence: TGTGCCAGCAGTTACATGAACAGGGGTTTATCAGAGACCCAGTACTTC.

V usage is TRBV20-1 and J usage is TRBJ2-7, with 8 bases that match TRBD1. Germline lookup yields CDR1 DFQATT and CDR2 SNEGSKA (reference sequence). The CDR3 extends over 10 amino acids. V lost 5 bases and J lost 7; bases outside the gene matches: 1. The CDR3 protein is CSAGTGEQYF. As DNA, the CDR3 is TGCAGTGCTGGGACAGGAGAGCAGTACTTC.

The chain couples TRBV2 to TRBJ1-1, with D uncertain. The CDR3 sequence is 14 residues long. In germline, CDR1 is SNHLY, CDR2 FYNNEI. Trimming left V 4 bases short and J 3 bases short, with 12 bases between. The CDR3 spells CASSGDGSYTEAFF. CDR3 DNA sequence: TGTGCCAGCAGTGGGGATGGCAGCTACACTGAAGCTTTCTTT.

V and J are TRBV11-3 and TRBJ2-7; D is ambiguous. This CDR3 spans 15 amino acids. V lost 2 bases to trimming and J lost 2 bases, with 13 bases between them. The germline V gene encodes CDR1 SGHNT and CDR2 YENEEA. This CDR3 reads CASSLNDGPPYEQYF. CDR3 bases: TGTGCCAGCAGCTTAAATGACGGACCCCCCTACGAGCAGTACTTC.

The J gene is TRBJ1-3, the V gene TRBV13; D may be TRBD1 (5 bases). The CDR3 is made up of 15 amino acids. The V gene's germline CDR1 is PRHDT and CDR2 FYEKMQ (reference sequence). Trimming removed 0 bases from V and 0 bases from J, with 6 bases in between. The CDR3 reads CASSLGQGSGNTIYF. CDR3 bases: TGTGCCAGCAGCTTAGGGCAGGGCTCTGGAAACACCATATATTTT.